The present T cell receptor (beta chain) was sequenced within a study of shared clonotypes between healthy human individuals. Germline CDR1 SGHNT, CDR2 YYREEE (reference sequence). J gave up 4 bases and V 3 bases, and 12 bases lay outside the gene matches. This CDR3 is built from 17 residues. Method: immunoSEQ multiplex PCR; TCRdb's copy keeps in-frame clones and lacks some. The table includes about 520,000 clones, about 72% detected once. This clone was counted once. Its specificity is unknown. The study's findings and limits: Sampling used blood alone; tissue repertoires probably differ.

This chain connects TRBV5-4 to TRBJ2-2; TRBD2 aligns across 7 bases. The clonotype originates from a woman in her forties in good health. Some clones in this sample may be carry-over from other donors' samples. Sequenced: PBMCs. The CDR3 here is CASSSIRAGAGTGELFF. The CDR3 DNA follows: TGTGCCAGCAGCTCGATCCGCGCGGGAGCGGGCACCGGGGAGCTGTTTTTT.